Below are 30 T cell receptor beta chains sequenced from a single sample in a study of T cell responses to AZD1222 COVID-19 vaccine. Measured with immunoSEQ multiplex PCR; TCRdb has only the in-frame clones, and not every one. The table lists more than 95,000 clones, approximately 93% of them singletons. The sample consisted of peripheral blood, taken on day 0 of AZD1222 vaccination. These receptor sequences come from an adult in good health.

V usage is TRBV5-6 and J usage is TRBJ1-2; D is ambiguous. CDR3 length equals 12 residues. V shed 1 base and J shed 2 bases, with 3 bases lying between them. The germline V gene has CDR1 SGHDT and CDR2 YYEEEE. In DNA form, the CDR3 reads TGTGCCAGCAGCTTGACGAACTATGGCTACACCTTC. It encodes CASSLTNYGYTF.

V and J are TRBV5-8 and TRBJ2-5; D perhaps matches TRBD2 (5 bases). Trimming took off 0 bases at V and 3 bases at J, with 12 bases between the two ends. Germline CDR1 SGHTS, CDR2 YDEGEE. The CDR3 is 15 residues long. The CDR3 spells CASSLGRAVEETQYF. The CDR3 DNA is TGTGCCAGCAGCTTGGGTCGAGCGGTGGAAGAGACCCAGTACTTC. Together with reference TRBV5-8 and TRBJ2-5, the CDR3 gives the full variable domain: EAGVTQSPTHLIKTRGQQATLRCSPISGHTSVYWYQQALGLGLQFLLWYDEGEERNRGNFPPRFSGRQFPNYSSELNVNALELEDSALYLCASSLGRAVEETQYFGPGTRLLVL.

J is TRBJ2-5 and V is TRBV21-1; the D call TRBD1 from the table was never checked on the DNA. TRBV21-1 is tagged as a pseudogene. The CDR3 extends over 17 amino acids. This chain's CDR3 is CASSLKGVGRCQETQYF. The CDR3 nucleotides read TGTGCCAGCAGCCTCAAGGGGGTTGGGCGGTGCCAAGAGACCCAGTACTTC.

The V gene is TRBV15, the J gene TRBJ1-2; D unresolved. Deletions cut 1 base from V and 8 bases from J, with 11 bases between. This CDR3 contains 13 residues. Germline V gene lookup returns CDR1 LNHNV and CDR2 YYDKDF (reference sequence). CDR3 loop: CATSRVSRVGYTF. The CDR3 nucleotides are TGTGCCACCAGCAGAGTTTCGAGGGTCGGCTACACCTTC.

The chain combines TRBV6-6 with TRBJ2-7; a weak D match, TRBD2 (6 bases). Trimming shortened V by 3 bases and J by 4 bases, and 10 bases separated the two germline ends. The CDR3 is 13 residues long. Germline V CDR1 and CDR2: MNHNY, SVGAGI (reference sequence). The CDR3 DNA is TGTGCCAGCAGTTATTTGGGGGGATACGAGCAGTACTTC. This codes for CASSYLGGYEQYF.

This clone is a singleton in its sample. The rearrangement uses TRBV6-6 and TRBJ2-7, with TRBD1 identical over 7 bases. The CDR3 sequence is 14 residues long. J gave up 6 bases and V 2 bases, and 7 bases lay outside the gene matches. Germline CDR1 MNHNY, CDR2 SVGAGI (reference sequence). Here the CDR3 DNA reads TGTGCCAGCAGTTACCTCCGACAGGGCCGCGAGCAGTACTTC. Translation gives CASSYLRQGREQYF.

The chain uses TRBV4-3 and TRBJ2-7; the match to TRBD2 covers 11 bases. Trimming removed 4 bases from V and 2 bases from J; junction bases left unmatched: 4. The CDR3 totals 15 residues. CDR1 is LGHNA, CDR2 YSLEER, per germline. The CDR3 sequence: CASSRGTSGAYEQYF. CDR3 sequence (DNA): TGCGCCAGCAGCCGAGGGACTAGCGGAGCCTACGAGCAGTACTTC.

The J gene is TRBJ2-3, the V gene TRBV19, with D uncertain. Trimming stripped 8 bases from V and 1 base from J, with 16 bases between. Germline V gene data show CDR1 as LNHDA and CDR2 as SQIVND (reference sequence). The length of the CDR3 is 15 residues. In DNA form, the CDR3 reads TGTGCCAGTGGAAAATCAATAGCCCGCACAGATACGCAGTATTTT. It is translated as CASGKSIARTDTQYF.

The J gene is TRBJ2-1, the V gene TRBV18, with 9 bases fitting TRBD1. The CDR3 runs to 15 residues. Germline CDR1 is KGHSH and CDR2 is LQKENI. The V segment lost 5 bases and the J segment 5 bases; nucleotides outside the gene matches: 7. CDR3 in DNA: TGTGCCAGCTCATACACAGGGGGCGAGAACAATGAGCAGTTCTTC. It encodes CASSYTGGENNEQFF.

The chain links TRBV9 to TRBJ2-3, with 11 bases that match TRBD2. V shed 4 bases, J shed 3 bases, and the junction held 10 bases outside the gene matches. Germline loops: CDR1 SGDLS, CDR2 YYNGEE. The CDR3 has 17 amino acids. The CDR3, as DNA: TGTGCCAGCAGCTACGGTGGGGCTAGCGGGAGGACAGATACGCAGTATTTT. It encodes CASSYGGASGRTDTQYF. Variable domain in full (rest from reference TRBV9 and TRBJ2-3): DSGVTQTPKHLITATGQRVTLRCSPRSGDLSVYWYQQSLDQGLQFLIQYYNGEERAKGNILERFSAQQFPDLHSELNLSSLELGDSALYFCASSYGGASGRTDTQYFGPGTRLTVL.

The rearrangement joins TRBV5-6 to TRBJ1-2, with a weak D call TRBD1 (6 bases). There are 14 residues in the CDR3. V lost 0 bases to trimming and J lost 3 bases, with 9 bases between them. CDR1 SGHDT and CDR2 YYEEEE come from the germline V gene. The CDR3 loop reads CASSLVEGDYGYTF. The CDR3 DNA follows: TGTGCCAGCAGCTTGGTAGAGGGGGACTATGGCTACACCTTC. Variable domain in full (rest from reference TRBV5-6 and TRBJ1-2): DAGVTQSPTHLIKTRGQQVTLRCSPKSGHDTVSWYQQALGQGPQFIFQYYEEEERQRGNFPDRFSGHQFPNYSSELNVNALLLGDSALYLCASSLVEGDYGYTFGSGTRLTVV.

The chain employs TRBV19 and TRBJ2-1; D is possibly TRBD2 (6 bases). The V and J ends lost 0 bases and 9 bases respectively, with 9 bases between them. Per the germline V gene, CDR1 is LNHDA and CDR2 is SQIVND (reference sequence). The CDR3 runs to 13 residues. In DNA, the CDR3 is TGTGCCAGTAGTATAGAGGACTACCTTGAGCAGTTCTTC. It is translated as CASSIEDYLEQFF.

This clone was seen a handful of times. The chain is built from TRBV11-2 and TRBJ2-7, with 9 bases matching TRBD1. From germline, CDR1 is SGHAT and CDR2 FQNNGV. The CDR3 has 16 amino acids. With 1 base clipped from V and 2 bases from J, the junction kept 6 bases outside the gene matches. For the CDR3, the DNA is TGTGCCAGCAGCTTAGTAGGGACAGGGTTGCCCTACGAGCAGTACTTC. The encoded protein is CASSLVGTGLPYEQYF.

The rearrangement joins TRBV6-5 to TRBJ2-3; unclear D gene. V was shortened by 2 bases and J by 0 bases, with 9 bases between the two germline ends. Germline CDR1 reads MNHEY; CDR2 reads SVGAGI. The CDR3 totals 15 residues. The CDR3, as DNA: TGTGCCAGCAGTTACCGGGCGGCTAGCACAGATACGCAGTATTTT. Protein: CASSYRAASTDTQYF.

The chain carries TRBV5-1 and TRBJ2-5, with TRBD1 as a possible D gene (5 bases). The CDR3 is made up of 15 amino acids. V was cut by 3 bases and J by 2 bases, with 14 bases left in between. In germline, CDR1 is SGHRS, CDR2 YFSETQ. CDR3 region: CASSSTRRTQETQYF. The CDR3 DNA follows: TGCGCCAGCAGCTCGACGAGACGGACACAAGAGACCCAGTACTTC.

The rearrangement uses TRBV30 and TRBJ1-3, with D perhaps TRBD1 (6 bases). The CDR3 runs to 14 residues. Germline CDR1 and CDR2: GTSNPN and SVGIG (reference sequence). Trimming left V 0 bases short and J 8 bases short, with 14 bases between. As DNA, the CDR3 is TGTGCCTGGAGTGTATGGCAGGGGACGGACACCATATATTTT. It encodes CAWSVWQGTDTIYF.

The J gene is TRBJ2-1, the V gene TRBV6-5; 7 positions match TRBD1. The V gene end was trimmed by 5 bases and the J gene end by 4 bases; junction bases not matched to a gene: 5. This CDR3 contains 14 residues. CDR1 is MNHEY and CDR2 is SVGAGI in the germline V gene. Here the CDR3 DNA reads TGTGCCAGCAGTCCACAGGGGCCATACAATGAGCAGTTCTTC. It encodes CASSPQGPYNEQFF.

Only one count was recorded for this clone. The chain carries TRBV19 and TRBJ2-3; D gene unclear. Germline V lookup: CDR1 LNHDA, CDR2 SQIVND (reference sequence). Trimming removed 4 bases from V and 4 bases from J, with 6 bases in between. The CDR3 consists of 12 residues. The CDR3 is CASSTLSDTQYF. CDR3 DNA: TGTGCCAGTAGTACCCTGTCAGATACGCAGTATTTT.

This chain connects TRBV28 to TRBJ1-6, with TRBD1 identical over 9 bases. Germline CDR1 MDHEN, CDR2 SYDVKM. Losses at the gene ends were 8 bases for V and 9 bases for J; bases not matched to a gene: 5. The CDR3 contains 13 residues. Here the CDR3 reads CASGDRVASPLHF. For the CDR3, the DNA is TGTGCCAGCGGGGACAGGGTTGCTTCACCCCTCCACTTT.

The chain has TRBV5-4 and TRBJ2-1; D gene unclear. Trimming left V 2 bases short and J 7 bases short, with 13 bases between. The CDR3 is 14 residues long. Germline lookup yields CDR1 SGHNT and CDR2 YYREEE (reference sequence). The CDR3 protein is CASSFSKVGNEQFF. For the CDR3, the DNA is TGTGCCAGCAGCTTCTCTAAGGTGGGGAATGAGCAGTTCTTC.

The V call is TRBV24-1, the J call TRBJ1-3; D call uncertain. The germline V gene has CDR1 KGHDR and CDR2 SFDVKD. V gave up 5 bases and J gave up 1 base, with 8 bases separating them. The CDR3 is 14 amino acids. This chain's CDR3 is CATSGRESGNTIYF. Written as DNA, the CDR3 is TGTGCCACCAGTGGGCGGGAATCTGGAAACACCATATATTTT.

This rearrangement joins TRBV6-1 to TRBJ2-5, with unresolved D. Trimming pared 1 base from V and 0 bases from J, leaving 6 bases between. Germline CDR1 reads MNHNS; CDR2 reads SASEGT. CDR3 length equals 14 residues. The CDR3 protein is CASSEVRNQETQYF. The CDR3 DNA follows: TGTGCCAGCAGTGAAGTCCGGAACCAAGAGACCCAGTACTTC.

J is TRBJ2-1 and V is TRBV28; D gene ambiguous. The CDR3 has 11 amino acids. Germline V lookup: CDR1 MDHEN, CDR2 SYDVKM. Deletions cut 8 bases from V and 5 bases from J, with 7 bases between. The chain's CDR3 is CASSDDNEQFF. For the CDR3, the DNA is TGTGCCAGCTCCGATGACAATGAGCAGTTCTTC.

This clone has only one observation. V usage is TRBV6-6 and J usage is TRBJ2-3; 8 bases map to TRBD1. CDR3 length: 17 amino acids. Germline V gives CDR1 MNHNY, CDR2 SVGAGI (reference sequence). J gave up 3 bases and V 5 bases, and 13 bases lay outside the gene matches. Written as DNA, the CDR3 is TGTGCCAGCAGTCGAGAAGGTGGACAGGGTAGGACAGATACGCAGTATTTT. It encodes CASSREGGQGRTDTQYF.

The genes are TRBV7-2 and TRBJ1-4; D is unresolved. Germline V gene data show CDR1 as SGHTA and CDR2 as FQGNSA. The CDR3 consists of 15 residues. The V end lost 0 bases, the J end lost 5 bases, and 10 bases lay between the germline ends. The CDR3 loop is CASSLAGILNEKLFF. Written as DNA, the CDR3 is TGTGCCAGCAGCTTAGCGGGGATCTTAAATGAAAAACTGTTTTTT.

J is TRBJ1-6 and V is TRBV29-1, with 10 bases lining up with TRBD1. The V gene end was trimmed by 6 bases and the J gene end by 6 bases; junction bases not matched to a gene: 2. This CDR3 is built from 13 residues. The germline gives CDR1 SQVTM, CDR2 ANQGSEA. The CDR3 coding sequence is TGCAGCGTCGGACAGGGGGTTAATTCACCCCTCCACTTT. As protein: CSVGQGVNSPLHF.

The V gene is TRBV6-2 or TRBV6-3, the J gene TRBJ2-1; a possible D gene is TRBD1 (5 bases). Trimming cost V 6 bases and J 4 bases, with 16 bases left between them. The CDR3 extends over 15 amino acids. Germline lookup yields CDR1 MNHEY and CDR2 SVGEGT. CDR3 protein: CASSLMTETYNEQFF. CDR3 DNA sequence: TGTGCCAGCAGCCTTATGACAGAGACTTACAATGAGCAGTTCTTC.

The chain employs TRBV28 and TRBJ2-2; D is tentatively TRBD1 or TRBD2 (6 bases each). This CDR3 has 14 residues. V was trimmed by 10 bases and J by 2 bases, leaving 14 bases between them. Germline V gene sequence: CDR1 MDHEN, CDR2 SYDVKM. The CDR3 nucleotides are TGTGCCACGACGAGGGGGGCTAACACCGGGGAGCTGTTTTTT. Its translation is CATTRGANTGELFF.

This clone was recorded a few times. The chain is built from TRBV6-5 and TRBJ1-4, with D tentatively TRBD1 (6 bases). Germline assignment: CDR1 MNHEY and CDR2 SVGAGI. V was trimmed by 6 bases and J by 0 bases, leaving 8 bases between them. The CDR3 has 14 amino acids. CDR3 in DNA: TGTGCCAGCAGGACAGGAGCAACTAATGAAAAACTGTTTTTT. Residues: CASRTGATNEKLFF.

The chain carries TRBV19 and TRBJ1-1; no clear D. Trimming shortened V by 11 bases and J by 1 base, and 17 bases separated the two germline ends. From germline, CDR1 is LNHDA and CDR2 SQIVND (reference sequence). The CDR3 contains 14 residues. Here the CDR3 DNA reads TGTGCCGCCCGCGGTGGTTGGGGGAACACTGAAGCTTTCTTT. Protein product: CAARGGWGNTEAFF.